This passage covers 7 T cell receptor beta chains from one sample sequenced in a study of blood T cell repertoires in COVID-19. This table comes from immunoSEQ multiplex PCR, and its TCRdb copy is limited to in-frame clones, with some not included. The data contain over 150,000 clones, less than 85% of them seen just once; the ten biggest clones take up more than 9%. The sequenced sample consisted of peripheral blood. The receptors were gathered from a woman older than 75 with active or convalescent COVID-19.

This chain joins TRBV5-1 and TRBJ1-1; possibly TRBD1 for D (5 bases). Trimming took 4 bases from V and 7 from J, leaving 14 bases between them. CDR1 is SGHRS and CDR2 is YFSETQ in the germline V gene. This CDR3 comprises 13 residues. This chain's CDR3 is CASSRQYQGEAFF. The CDR3 nucleotides are TGCGCCAGCAGCCGCCAGTACCAGGGTGAAGCTTTCTTT. Together with reference TRBV5-1 and TRBJ1-1, the CDR3 gives the full variable domain: KAGVTQTPRYLIKTRGQQVTLSCSPISGHRSVSWYQQTPGQGLQFLFEYFSETQRNKGNFPGRFSGRQFSNSRSEMNVSTLELGDSALYLCASSRQYQGEAFFGQGTRLTVV.

The rearrangement uses TRBV19 and TRBJ2-2; TRBD2 agrees at 12 bases. The CDR3 totals 17 residues. With V trimmed by 2 bases and J by 0 bases, 1 base remained unmatched. Germline V gene lookup returns CDR1 LNHDA and CDR2 SQIVND (reference sequence). Here the CDR3 reads CASSITSGRTNTGELFF. The DNA for the CDR3 is TGTGCCAGTAGTATAACTAGCGGGAGGACGAACACCGGGGAGCTGTTTTTT.

The V and J genes are TRBV5-1 and TRBJ2-1; 7 bases are shared with TRBD1. Trimming removed 4 bases from V and 4 bases from J; junction bases left unmatched: 11. The CDR3 consists of 16 residues. Germline CDR1 is SGHRS and CDR2 is YFSETQ. The DNA for the CDR3 is TGCGCCAGCAGCGTGGCAACAGGGGATCCATACAATGAGCAGTTCTTC. This translates into CASSVATGDPYNEQFF.

The V and J genes are TRBV7-9 and TRBJ2-1; no firm D call. V lost 1 base to trimming and J lost 4 bases, with 11 bases between them. The CDR3 covers 15 residues. CDR1 is SEHNR, CDR2 FQNEAQ, per germline (reference sequence). This chain's CDR3 is CASSLGFPLYNEQFF. The DNA of the CDR3 is TGTGCCAGCAGCTTAGGATTTCCACTATACAATGAGCAGTTCTTC.

The chain carries TRBV2 and TRBJ1-2; the match to TRBD1 covers 7 bases. The CDR3 sequence is 15 residues long. The germline V gene encodes CDR1 SNHLY and CDR2 FYNNEI. The J segment lost 4 bases and the V segment lost 6 bases, leaving 11 bases of the junction unmatched. The CDR3 region is CASRDRQGGFYGYTF. As DNA, the CDR3 is TGTGCCAGCAGGGACCGACAGGGAGGCTTCTATGGCTACACCTTC.

V and J are TRBV30 and TRBJ1-2; 9 bases are a match to TRBD1. V gave up 1 base and J gave up 7 bases; unmatched junction bases: 4. The germline V gene encodes CDR1 GTSNPN and CDR2 SVGIG (reference sequence). CDR3 size: 13 residues. The CDR3 sequence: CAWSAGTGSGYTF. The CDR3 nucleotides read TGTGCCTGGAGTGCCGGGACAGGGAGTGGCTACACCTTC.

This clone has only a few counts. The rearrangement joins TRBV7-8 to TRBJ1-1; D is unresolved. Looked up from germline, CDR1 is SGHVS and CDR2 is FQNEAQ. Trimming stripped 1 base from V and 3 bases from J, with 12 bases between. This CDR3 has 15 residues. The CDR3 DNA is TGTGCCAGCAGCTTAGTCTACAGCGGGGACACTGAAGCTTTCTTT. This codes for CASSLVYSGDTEAFF.